This T cell receptor beta chain appears in the sequencing data of a study of T-cell memory formation after mild COVID-19. Overall study context: Each donor largely had its own TCR clusters.

Study findings and constraints: Clones contracting across day 15 to 85 had a balanced CD4/CD8 profile; later expanding clones leaned CD4+. Specificity for SARS-CoV-2 was not confirmed among the second-wave clones peaking on day 37. Researchers found some responding clones in pre-infection memory, a sign that cross-reactive memory joined.

In TCRdb, the 5' RACE reads were re-called with MiXCR into one record per CDR3 protein. In the table there are 25,000 to 30,000 distinct CDR3 sequences, 16% of which are singletons. This CDR3 has 14 residues. Germline values: CDR1 MNHNY, CDR2 SVGAGI (reference sequence). Trimming left V 6 bases short and J 7 bases short, with 16 bases between. This clonotype was detected ten times or more. Its antigen is not known. The sequenced material came from PBMCs or a T cell subset sorted from them (not recorded which). This TCR was sampled from an adult who had mild COVID-19 (a few samples of this study predate the infection). Cell type and time point are not known. The chain combines TRBV6-6 with TRBJ2-1; D possibly corresponds to TRBD2 (5 bases). The CDR3 loop reads CASRADERGNEQFF. CDR3 in DNA: TGTGCCAGCAGGGCTGACGAACGAGGGAATGAGCAGTTCTTC.